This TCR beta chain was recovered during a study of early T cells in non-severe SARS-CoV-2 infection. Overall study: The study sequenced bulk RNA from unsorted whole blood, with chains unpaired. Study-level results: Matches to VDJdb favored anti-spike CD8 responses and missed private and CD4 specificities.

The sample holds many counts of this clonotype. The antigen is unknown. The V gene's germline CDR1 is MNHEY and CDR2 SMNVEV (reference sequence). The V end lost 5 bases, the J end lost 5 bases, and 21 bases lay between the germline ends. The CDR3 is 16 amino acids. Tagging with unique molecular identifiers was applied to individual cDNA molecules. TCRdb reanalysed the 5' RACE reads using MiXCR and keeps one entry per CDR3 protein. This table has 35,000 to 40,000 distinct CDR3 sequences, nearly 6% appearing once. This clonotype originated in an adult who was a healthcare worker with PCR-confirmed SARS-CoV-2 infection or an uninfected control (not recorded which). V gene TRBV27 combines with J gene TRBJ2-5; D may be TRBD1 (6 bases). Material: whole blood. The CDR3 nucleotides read TGTGCCAGCAGTAGGGGGAGTGGCGGCCTCACGGAGACCCAGTACTTC. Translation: CASSRGSGGLTETQYF.